This entry describes one TCR beta chain. The data were taken from a study of immune evolution from preneoplasia to lung adenocarcinoma. Libraries were prepared by immunoSEQ multiplex PCR; TCRdb keeps only in-frame clonotypes and omits some of them. The data show tens of thousands of clones, with roughly four fifths seen just once and roughly 4.7% held by the top ten. The sample consisted of FFPE invasive lung adenocarcinoma tissue. The receptor's source is a person in their sixties with lung adenocarcinoma.

In DNA form, the CDR3 reads TGTGCCAGCAGCTTCCAGGGCATCCACTCCTACGAGCAGTACTTC. Translating gives CASSFQGIHSYEQYF. The chain employs TRBV11-2 and TRBJ2-7, with TRBD1 as a possible D gene (5 bases). Germline CDR1 and CDR2: SGHAT and FQNNGV. The V end was cut by 3 bases, the J end by 0 bases, with 12 bases between. The CDR3 covers 15 residues.